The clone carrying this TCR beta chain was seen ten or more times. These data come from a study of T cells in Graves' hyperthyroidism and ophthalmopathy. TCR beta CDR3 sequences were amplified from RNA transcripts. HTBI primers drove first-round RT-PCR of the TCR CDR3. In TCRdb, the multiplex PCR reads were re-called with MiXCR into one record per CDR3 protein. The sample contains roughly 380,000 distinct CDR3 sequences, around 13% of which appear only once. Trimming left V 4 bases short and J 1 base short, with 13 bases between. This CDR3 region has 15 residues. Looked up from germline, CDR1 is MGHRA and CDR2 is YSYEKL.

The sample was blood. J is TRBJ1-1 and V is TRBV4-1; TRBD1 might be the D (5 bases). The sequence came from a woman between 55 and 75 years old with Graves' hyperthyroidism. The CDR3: CASSRPGTGNTEAFF. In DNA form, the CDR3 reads TGCGCCAGCAGCCGTCCCGGGACTGGGAACACTGAAGCTTTCTTT.